These T cell receptor beta chains were read from a single sample in a study of blood T cell repertoires in COVID-19. Sequencing was performed with immunoSEQ multiplex PCR; in TCRdb, only in-frame clones are kept and a portion is missing. Of about 61,000 clones listed, almost 90% are singletons. The sequenced material came from peripheral blood. Receptors originate from a woman aged 80 or over with active COVID-19. Each CDR3 is given with its conserved first and last residue. The order of the fields is V gene, clone size, CDR3 protein. Some rows have no size entry. The others give once, few or many, or a class for an expanded clone.

v_call: TRBV27; clone_size: NA; cdr3_aa: CASSRGGAHTDTQYF
v_call: TRBV7-8; clone_size: NA; cdr3_aa: CASSFGGKSDTQYF
v_call: TRBV28; clone_size: NA; cdr3_aa: CASSLKFRDGYTF
v_call: TRBV7-3; clone_size: once; cdr3_aa: CASSRLSNNEQFF
v_call: TRBV25-1; clone_size: NA; cdr3_aa: CASSEEDSVYNEQFF
v_call: TRBV2; clone_size: NA; cdr3_aa: CASRSGTSQATEQFF
v_call: TRBV6-6; clone_size: NA; cdr3_aa: CASSYPGNEKLFF
v_call: TRBV5-1; clone_size: NA; cdr3_aa: CASSLDPVGQDGTDTQYF
v_call: TRBV28; clone_size: NA; cdr3_aa: CASSLGLAGLNTQYF
v_call: TRBV5-1; clone_size: NA; cdr3_aa: CASSPGQGQYTEQFF
v_call: TRBV4-1; clone_size: NA; cdr3_aa: CASSLAPSSYNEQFF
v_call: TRBV6-5; clone_size: NA; cdr3_aa: CASKRDSTKETQYF
v_call: TRBV28; clone_size: NA; cdr3_aa: CASRWLQGKNTIYF
v_call: TRBV7-2; clone_size: NA; cdr3_aa: CASTRGLGSSEQYF
v_call: TRBV11-2; clone_size: NA; cdr3_aa: CASSPVITAWGHEQYF
v_call: TRBV29-1; clone_size: NA; cdr3_aa: CRPGQPNTEAFF
v_call: TRBV4-1; clone_size: once; cdr3_aa: CASSQVGRNEQFF
v_call: TRBV7-8; clone_size: NA; cdr3_aa: CASSSLGGQGSKNIQYF
v_call: TRBV18; clone_size: NA; cdr3_aa: CASSPGQQETQYF
v_call: TRBV4-2; clone_size: NA; cdr3_aa: CASSPLYRGRKETQYF
v_call: TRBV4-3; clone_size: NA; cdr3_aa: CASSQVEAPQETQYF
v_call: TRBV11-2; clone_size: NA; cdr3_aa: CASSGLTYNEQFF
v_call: TRBV11-2; clone_size: NA; cdr3_aa: CASSLERVGDTEAFF
v_call: TRBV6-6; clone_size: NA; cdr3_aa: CASSYTRGNNSPLHF
v_call: TRBV6-1; clone_size: NA; cdr3_aa: CASSDLGAAGELFF
v_call: TRBV7-3; clone_size: NA; cdr3_aa: CASSSTSGGATDTQYF
v_call: TRBV6-2/TRBV6-3; clone_size: NA; cdr3_aa: CASSYAARGKNEAFF
v_call: TRBV5-1; clone_size: NA; cdr3_aa: CASSFALTSGDSYEQYF
v_call: TRBV30; clone_size: NA; cdr3_aa: CAWTHGGTNEKLFF
v_call: TRBV6-6; clone_size: NA; cdr3_aa: CASSYSGQFGYF
v_call: TRBV18; clone_size: NA; cdr3_aa: CASSPRTGAGAEAFF
v_call: TRBV29-1; clone_size: NA; cdr3_aa: CSVVGGPNEQYF
v_call: TRBV29-1; clone_size: NA; cdr3_aa: CSARTSGVSTDTQYF
v_call: TRBV18; clone_size: NA; cdr3_aa: CASSPSRPRYMNTEAFF
v_call: TRBV18; clone_size: NA; cdr3_aa: CASSPQGTGVYTEAFF
v_call: TRBV9; clone_size: NA; cdr3_aa: CASSVGLAGDNEQFF
v_call: TRBV5-1; clone_size: NA; cdr3_aa: CASSQNPGGNTEAFF
v_call: TRBV5-1; clone_size: NA; cdr3_aa: CASSLDPRPAGELFF